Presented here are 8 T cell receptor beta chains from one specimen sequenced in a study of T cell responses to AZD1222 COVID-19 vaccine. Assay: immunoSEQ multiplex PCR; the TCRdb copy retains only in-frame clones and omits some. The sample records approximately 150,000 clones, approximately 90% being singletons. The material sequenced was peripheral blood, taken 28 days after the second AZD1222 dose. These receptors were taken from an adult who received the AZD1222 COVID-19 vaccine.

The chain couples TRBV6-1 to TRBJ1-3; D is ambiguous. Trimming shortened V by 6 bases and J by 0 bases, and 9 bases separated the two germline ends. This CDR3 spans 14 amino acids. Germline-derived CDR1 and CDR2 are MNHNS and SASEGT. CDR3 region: CASRDYFSGNTIYF. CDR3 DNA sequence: TGTGCCAGCAGAGACTACTTCTCTGGAAACACCATATATTTT.

CDR3 DNA: TGTGCCTGGAGCGGGGGACGGCCCGGGCTTCATGGCTACACCTTC. Protein sequence: CAWSGGRPGLHGYTF. The chain is built from TRBV30 and TRBJ1-2; tentatively, D is TRBD1 (5 bases). CDR1 GTSNPN and CDR2 SVGIG come from the germline V gene (reference sequence). V was cut by 3 bases and J by 6 bases, with 20 bases left in between. The CDR3 is made up of 15 amino acids.

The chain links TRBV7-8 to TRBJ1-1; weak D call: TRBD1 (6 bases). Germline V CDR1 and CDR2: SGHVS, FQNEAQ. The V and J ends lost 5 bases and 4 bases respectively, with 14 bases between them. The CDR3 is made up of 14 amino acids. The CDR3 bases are TGTGCCAGCAGCCCAAGCAGGGGTCTCACTGAAGCTTTCTTT. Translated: CASSPSRGLTEAFF.

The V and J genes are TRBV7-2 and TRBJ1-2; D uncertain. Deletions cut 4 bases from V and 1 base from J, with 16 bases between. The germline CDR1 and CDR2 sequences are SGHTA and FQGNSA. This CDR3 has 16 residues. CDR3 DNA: TGTGCCAGCAGCTCGTTGACGGAGGAGATTAACTATGGCTACACCTTC. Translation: CASSSLTEEINYGYTF. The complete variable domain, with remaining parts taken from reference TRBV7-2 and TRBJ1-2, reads GAGVSQSPSNKVTEKGKDVELRCDPISGHTALYWYRQSLGQGLEFLIYFQGNSAPDKSGLPSDRFSAERTGGSVSTLTIQRTQQEDSAVYLCASSSLTEEINYGYTFGSGTRLTVV.

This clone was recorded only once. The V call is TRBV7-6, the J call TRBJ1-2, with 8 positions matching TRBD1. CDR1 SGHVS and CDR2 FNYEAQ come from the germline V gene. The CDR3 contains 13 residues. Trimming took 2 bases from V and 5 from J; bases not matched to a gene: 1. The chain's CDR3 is CASSLTGGYGYTF. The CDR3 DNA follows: TGTGCCAGCAGCTTAACAGGGGGGTATGGCTACACCTTC.

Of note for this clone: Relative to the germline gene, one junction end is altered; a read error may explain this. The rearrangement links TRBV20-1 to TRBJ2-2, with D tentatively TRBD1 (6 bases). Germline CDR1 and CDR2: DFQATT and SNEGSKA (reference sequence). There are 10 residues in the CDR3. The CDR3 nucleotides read TGCAGTGCAAGAGCAGGGACACTGTTTTTT. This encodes CSARAGTLFF.

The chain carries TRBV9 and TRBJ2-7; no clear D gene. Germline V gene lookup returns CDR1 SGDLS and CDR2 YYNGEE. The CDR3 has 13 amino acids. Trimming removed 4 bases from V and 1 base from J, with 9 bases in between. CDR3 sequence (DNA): TGTGCCAGCAGCTCGAGCCGTTCCTACGAGCAGTACTTC. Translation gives CASSSSRSYEQYF.

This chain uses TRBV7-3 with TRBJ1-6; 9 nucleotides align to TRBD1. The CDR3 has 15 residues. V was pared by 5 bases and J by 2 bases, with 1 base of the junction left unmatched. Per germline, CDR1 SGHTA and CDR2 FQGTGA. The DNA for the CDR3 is TGTGCCAGCAGCCGGACAGGGGCCTATAATTCACCCCTCCACTTT. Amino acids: CASSRTGAYNSPLHF.